The 3 T cell receptor beta chains below were found in one sample sequenced in a study of Tregs in tolerant kidney transplant recipients. Produced via immunoSEQ multiplex PCR; TCRdb's table is partial and in-frame only. Of about 55,000 clones listed, 91% are singletons. Mixed chimerism was transient after nonmyeloablative marrow transplants from related graft donors. The sample consisted of CD8+ T cells from blood (PBMCs), taken 24 months after the transplant. The receptors come from a human patient who received a combined kidney and bone marrow transplant. Some T cells may possibly be graft donor cells.

The CDR3 DNA is TGCAGCGTTGACCAAGGGGACTTCTATGGCTACACCTTC. It specifies CSVDQGDFYGYTF. The genes are TRBV29-1 and TRBJ1-2; the D gene is possibly TRBD1 (5 bases). Germline V lookup: CDR1 SQVTM, CDR2 ANQGSEA. This CDR3 has 13 residues. Trimming cost V 3 bases and J 4 bases, with 12 bases left between them.

In this sample, this clone turned up once. The chain carries TRBV4-3 and TRBJ2-2; 9 bases are shared with TRBD2. The J segment lost 2 bases and the V segment lost 3 bases, leaving 10 bases of the junction unmatched. The germline V gene encodes CDR1 LGHNA and CDR2 YSLEER. CDR3 length equals 18 residues. DNA for the CDR3: TGCGCCAGCAGCCATGGACTAGCGAACAACCTAAACACCGGGGAGCTGTTTTTT. Translating gives CASSHGLANNLNTGELFF.

This clone was observed a handful of times. The chain has TRBV15 and TRBJ2-4; D is possibly TRBD1 (5 bases). CDR3 length equals 14 residues. Germline CDR1 LNHNV, CDR2 YYDKDF (reference sequence). The germline V and J ends were trimmed by 1 base and 6 bases, with 10 bases remaining between them. In DNA form, the CDR3 reads TGTGCCACCAGCAGAGGGACATTAGGAAACATTCAGTACTTC. This codes for CATSRGTLGNIQYF.